This TCR beta chain came from a study of cytomegalovirus exposure and HLA in healthy donors. About the study: The 90 to 150 validation repertoires matched the 666 first-cohort repertoires in platform, a later analysis reported. General study results and limits: A subsequent analysis found that TCR clusters from the first cohort also tended to co-occur in the 110 or so validation repertoires, with about 93% of cluster scores above 0.

The CDR3 totals 11 residues. V was pared by 7 bases and J by 8 bases, with 9 bases between. The germline CDR1 and CDR2 sequences are MNHEY and SMNVEV (reference sequence). Turning to this clone: Its specificity is not known.

Libraries were prepared by immunoSEQ multiplex PCR; TCRdb keeps only in-frame clonotypes and omits some of them. The table shows tens of thousands of clones, with roughly 95% occurring only once. V and J are TRBV27 and TRBJ1-3; D perhaps matches TRBD1 (5 bases). This clonotype originated in a woman aged 18-29 years in good health and CMV-seropositive. The sequencing sample was made of PBMCs. The CDR3 is CASMGHDTIYF. The CDR3 region has the DNA TGTGCCAGCATGGGGCACGACACCATATATTTT.